This section outlines one T cell receptor (beta chain) sequence together with its context. Its target is not known. The sample originates from a study of early T cells in non-severe SARS-CoV-2 infection. Study details: Sequencing of unsorted whole blood was done on bulk RNA, leaving chains unpaired.

Separate cDNA molecules each had unique molecular identifiers attached to them. Via MiXCR, TCRdb re-called the 5' RACE reads, giving one row per CDR3 protein. There are around 60,000 distinct CDR3 sequences in the sample; about 12% occur only once, and 8% to 10% lies in the top ten. Study conclusions and caveats: Matching results from VDJdb favored anti-spike CD8 responses, leaving private and CD4 specificities undetected.

The sequenced sample was whole blood. The receptor's source is an adult who was a healthcare worker with PCR-confirmed SARS-CoV-2 infection or an uninfected control (not recorded which).

CDR3 nucleotide sequence: TGTGCCAGCAGCCAAGATAGGACCGCCTCACGGGAGCAGTACTTC. Translation gives CASSQDRTASREQYF. The J gene is TRBJ2-7, the V gene TRBV4-2; D is undetermined. Trimming took off 0 bases at V and 7 bases at J, with 16 bases between the two ends. The CDR3 has 15 amino acids. Looked up from germline, CDR1 is LGHNA and CDR2 is YNFKEQ.